This entry describes one TCR beta chain. Stated treatment: oral pan-JAK inhibitor, 5-10 mg twice daily. The data originate from a study of CD8+ T cells in alopecia areata. RNA extraction was followed by reverse transcription into cDNA, which acted as the sequencing template. Sequenced by immunoSEQ multiplex PCR; TCRdb stores in-frame clones only, minus some. In the table there are 100,000 to 140,000 clones, roughly 84% of which are singletons. V shed 1 base and J 2 bases; nucleotides not matched to a gene: 1. The CDR3 sequence is 15 residues long. Germline CDR1 is LNHDA and CDR2 is SQIVND (reference sequence).

The input for sequencing was CD8+ T cells sorted from blood, taken at week 24, from a patient treated with tofacitinib. The rearrangement uses TRBV19 and TRBJ2-2; TRBD2 matches at 7 bases. The sequence derives from a human donor with alopecia areata. The CDR3 loop reads CASSIAGGNTGELFF. As DNA, the CDR3 is TGTGCCAGTAGTATAGCGGGGGGTAACACCGGGGAGCTGTTTTTT.